These 2 T cell receptor beta chains share one sample of origin, sequenced in a study of shared clonotypes between healthy human individuals. Naivety among CD8 cells was defined by CD45RO negativity and positive CCR7 selection, thereby excluding terminally differentiated effector memory CD45RA+ cells. Clones were read by immunoSEQ multiplex PCR, and TCRdb kept only the in-frame ones, dropping some. The sample lists around 610,000 clones, around 96% seen once, with approximately 0.1% in the top ten. The sequenced sample was naive CD8+ T cells sorted from blood. These receptors all come from a young woman in good health.

CDR3 residues: CAISAERINQPQHF. CDR3 sequence (DNA): TGTGCCATCAGTGCTGAACGGATCAATCAGCCCCAGCATTTT. V usage is TRBV10-3 and J usage is TRBJ1-5; D gene ambiguous. V was pared by 4 bases and J by 3 bases, with 10 bases between. Germline V CDR1 and CDR2: ENHRY, SYGVKD. This CDR3 is 14 amino acids long.

J is TRBJ2-1 and V is TRBV13; 7 bases are a match to TRBD1. With V trimmed by 4 bases and J by 8 bases, 5 bases remained unmatched. The germline V gene has CDR1 PRHDT and CDR2 FYEKMQ (reference sequence). This CDR3 has 13 amino acids. The CDR3 nucleotides are TGTGCCAGCAGCTCTCAAGGGGGCTATGAGCAGTTCTTC. It is translated as CASSSQGGYEQFF.